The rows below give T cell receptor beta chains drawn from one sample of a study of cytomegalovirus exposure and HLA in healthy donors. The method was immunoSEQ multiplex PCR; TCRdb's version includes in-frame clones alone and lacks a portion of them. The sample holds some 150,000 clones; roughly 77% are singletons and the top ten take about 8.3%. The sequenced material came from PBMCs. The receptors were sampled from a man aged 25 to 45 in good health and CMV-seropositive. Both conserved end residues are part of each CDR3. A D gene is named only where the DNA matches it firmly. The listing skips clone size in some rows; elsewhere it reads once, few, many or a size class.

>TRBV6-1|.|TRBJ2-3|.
CASSEYQGTQYF
TGTGCCAGCAGTGAATACCAGGGGACGCAGTATTTT
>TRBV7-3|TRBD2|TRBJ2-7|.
CASSPAGGTAYEQYF
TGTGCCAGCAGCCCAGCGGGGGGGACAGCATACGAGCAGTACTTC
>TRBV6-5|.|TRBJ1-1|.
CASSYSGGTEAFF
TGTGCCAGCAGTTACTCGGGGGGAACTGAAGCTTTCTTT
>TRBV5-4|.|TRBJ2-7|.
CASSLGGQAAYEQYF
TGTGCCAGCAGTTTGGGGGGGCAGGCAGCCTACGAGCAGTACTTC
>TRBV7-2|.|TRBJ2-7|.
CASSLGHYRSYEQYF
TGTGCCAGCAGCTTAGGCCACTACAGGTCCTACGAGCAGTACTTC
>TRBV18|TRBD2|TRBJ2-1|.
CASSPQVSGASWVQFF
TGTGCCAGCTCACCACAGGTGAGCGGGGCCTCATGGGTGCAGTTCTTC
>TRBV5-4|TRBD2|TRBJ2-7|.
CASSLAAGGSYEQYF
TGTGCCAGCAGCTTAGCAGCGGGGGGTTCCTACGAGCAGTACTTC
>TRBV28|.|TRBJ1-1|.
CASRLYRGTEAFF
TGTGCCAGCAGGCTATATCGGGGGACTGAAGCTTTCTTT
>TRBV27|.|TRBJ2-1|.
CASSLRGNEQFF
TGTGCCAGCAGTTTACGGGGAAATGAGCAGTTCTTC
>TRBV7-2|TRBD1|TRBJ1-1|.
CASSLYPQGATEAFF
TGTGCCAGCAGCTTATATCCCCAGGGGGCCACTGAAGCTTTCTTT
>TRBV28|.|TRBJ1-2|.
CASSFGAGFYGYTF
TGTGCCAGCAGTTTTGGGGCTGGGTTCTATGGCTACACCTTC
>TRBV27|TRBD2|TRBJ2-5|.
CASSSSLAGGQETQYF
TGTGCCAGCAGTTCCTCACTAGCGGGGGGCCAAGAGACCCAGTACTTC
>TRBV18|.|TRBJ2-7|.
CASSPQGNYEQYF
TGTGCCAGCTCACCCCAGGGTAACTACGAGCAGTACTTC
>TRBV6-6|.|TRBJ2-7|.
CASSYGRNEQYF
TGTGCCAGCAGTTACGGTAGAAACGAGCAGTACTTC
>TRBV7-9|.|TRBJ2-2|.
CASSLNLQGGELFF
TGTGCCAGCAGCTTAAACTTGCAGGGCGGGGAGCTGTTTTTT
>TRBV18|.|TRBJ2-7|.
CASSAEDSVYYEQYF
TGTGCCAGCTCAGCCGAGGATAGCGTTTACTACGAGCAGTACTTC
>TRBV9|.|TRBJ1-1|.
CASSVGSGGYGTEAFF
TGTGCCAGCAGCGTAGGGTCGGGGGGGTATGGGACTGAAGCTTTCTTT
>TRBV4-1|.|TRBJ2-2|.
CASSQDGTGDTGELFF
TGCGCCAGCAGCCAAGATGGAACGGGGGACACCGGGGAGCTGTTTTTT
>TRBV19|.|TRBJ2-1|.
CASSIHRDNEQFF
TGTGCCAGTAGTATACACAGGGACAATGAGCAGTTCTTC
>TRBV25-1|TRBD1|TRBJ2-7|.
CASTGEGTVTYEQYF
TGTGCCAGCACCGGAGAGGGGACAGTAACCTACGAGCAGTACTTC
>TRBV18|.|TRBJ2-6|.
CASSPGHGANVLTF
TGTGCCAGCTCACCGGGGCACGGGGCCAACGTCCTGACTTTC
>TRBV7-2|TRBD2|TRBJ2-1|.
CASSTWTSGGAGNEQFF
TGTGCCAGCAGCACTTGGACTAGCGGGGGGGCGGGGAATGAGCAGTTCTTC
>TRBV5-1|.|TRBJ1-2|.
CASSSDLVGAGGGYTF
TGCGCCAGCAGCTCCGATTTGGTAGGGGCCGGGGGGGGCTACACCTTC
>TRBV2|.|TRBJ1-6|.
CASSEEPGNSPLHF
TGTGCCAGCAGTGAAGAACCCGGGAATTCACCCCTCCACTTT
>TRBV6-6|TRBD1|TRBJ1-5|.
CASSQQGANQPQHF
TGTGCCAGCAGCCAACAGGGGGCCAATCAGCCCCAGCATTTT
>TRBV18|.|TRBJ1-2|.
CASSPRDLRSEGYTF
TGTGCCAGCTCACCAAGAGACCTACGCTCGGAGGGCTACACCTTC
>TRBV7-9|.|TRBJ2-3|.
CASSFSGHTDTQYF
TGTGCCAGCAGCTTTAGCGGACACACAGATACGCAGTATTTT
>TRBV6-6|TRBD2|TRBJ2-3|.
CASILGTSGGTDTQYF
TGTGCCAGCATACTAGGGACTAGCGGGGGCACAGATACGCAGTATTTT
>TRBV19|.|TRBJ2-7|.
CASSTGLYEQYF
TGTGCCAGTAGTACGGGACTTTACGAGCAGTACTTC
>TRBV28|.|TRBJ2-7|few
CASSLGQTYEQYF
TGTGCCAGCAGTTTAGGACAGACCTACGAGCAGTACTTC
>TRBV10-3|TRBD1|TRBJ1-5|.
CAISDPGQGITQPQHF
TGTGCCATCAGTGACCCGGGACAGGGAATTACTCAGCCCCAGCATTTT
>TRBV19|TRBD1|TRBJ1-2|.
CASRPGQGSYGYTF
TGTGCCAGTAGACCGGGACAGGGATCCTATGGCTACACCTTC
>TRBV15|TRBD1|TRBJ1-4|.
CAAQTGVNEKLFF
TGTGCCGCGCAGACAGGGGTAAATGAAAAACTGTTTTTT
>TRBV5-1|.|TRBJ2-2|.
CASSLRVGNTGELFF
TGCGCCAGCAGCTTGCGGGTCGGGAACACCGGGGAGCTGTTTTTT
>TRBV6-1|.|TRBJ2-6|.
CAVSRDRSGANVLTF
TGTGCCGTTTCCCGAGATAGATCTGGGGCCAACGTCCTGACTTTC
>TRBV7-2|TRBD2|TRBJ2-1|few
CASSSGLARGEQFF
TGTGCCAGCAGCTCCGGACTAGCGAGGGGTGAGCAGTTCTTC
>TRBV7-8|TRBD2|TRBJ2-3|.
CASSLVGRATPADTQYF
TGTGCCAGCAGCTTAGTCGGGAGGGCTACGCCTGCAGATACGCAGTATTTT
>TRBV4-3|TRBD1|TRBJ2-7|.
CASSPGTGDYEQYF
TGCGCCAGCAGCCCCGGGACAGGGGACTACGAGCAGTACTTC
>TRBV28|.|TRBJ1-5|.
CASTLSGQVKFNSNQPQHF
TGTGCCAGCACCCTTTCCGGTCAGGTTAAGTTTAATAGCAATCAGCCCCAGCATTTT
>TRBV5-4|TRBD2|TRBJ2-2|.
CASSFMPGTRKDPNTGELFF
TGTGCCAGCAGTTTCATGCCCGGGACTAGAAAGGACCCGAACACCGGGGAGCTGTTTTTT
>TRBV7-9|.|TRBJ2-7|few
CSSSLASGRTYEQYF
TGTTCCAGCAGCTTAGCGAGCGGCAGGACCTACGAGCAGTACTTC
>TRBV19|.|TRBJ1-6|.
CASWTGGGSPLHF
TGTGCCAGCTGGACGGGGGGTGGATCACCCCTCCACTTT
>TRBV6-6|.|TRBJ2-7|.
CASSYSAGSRYEQYF
TGTGCCAGCAGTTACTCCGCCGGGAGTCGATACGAGCAGTACTTC
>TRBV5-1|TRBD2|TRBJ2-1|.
CASSLGLADYNEQFF
TGCGCCAGCAGCTTGGGACTAGCGGATTACAATGAGCAGTTCTTC
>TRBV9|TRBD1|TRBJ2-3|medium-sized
CASSDPGTGGTDTQYF
TGTGCCAGCAGCGACCCCGGGACAGGGGGGACAGATACGCAGTATTTT
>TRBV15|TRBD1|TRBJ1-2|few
CATSIDRVGYGYTF
TGTGCCACCAGCATTGACAGGGTGGGCTATGGCTACACCTTC
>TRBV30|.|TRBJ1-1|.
CLVRVSITEAFF
TGTTTGGTCCGGGTTTCTATTACCGAAGCTTTCTTT
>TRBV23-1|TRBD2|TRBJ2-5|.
CASSHEVLAGDGVKETQYF
TGCGCCAGCAGTCACGAGGTACTAGCGGGAGATGGGGTGAAGGAGACCCAGTACTTC